This T cell receptor (beta chain) derives from a study of blood T cell repertoires in COVID-19. Whole-study context: Both acute and convalescent COVID-19 samples were obtained from the United States, Italy and Spain. Nucleic acid was either cDNA or gDNA, and it came from T cells, B-cell-depleted T cells, or PBMCs.

Seattle patient enrollment occurred during active infection, with longitudinal follow-up thereafter. Under the authors' procedure: Nucleated cell counts were estimated from reference gene primer amplification. This table comes from immunoSEQ multiplex PCR, and its TCRdb copy is limited to in-frame clones, with some not included. The V and J calls and clone size are taken from that table; D and trimming were inferred from the DNA. The sample records 100,000 to 150,000 clones, around 85% being singletons. CDR1 and CDR2 from the germline V gene are SGHTA and FQGTGA. This CDR3 is 15 amino acids long. V was shortened by 2 bases and J by 2 bases, with 7 bases between the two germline ends.

The V gene is TRBV7-3, the J gene TRBJ2-6, with D possibly TRBD2 on 6 matching bases. This sequence was found in a woman at least 80 years old with COVID-19, enrolled during active disease. Material for sequencing was peripheral blood. The CDR3 here is CASSLGGAGANVLTF. The CDR3 nucleotides are TGTGCCAGCAGCTTAGGAGGGGCTGGGGCCAACGTCCTGACTTTC.